Listed below are T cell receptor beta chains from one sample, sequenced in a study of cytomegalovirus exposure and HLA in healthy donors. Generated by immunoSEQ multiplex PCR, the TCRdb table keeps only in-frame clones and is missing some. The sample lists about 150,000 clones, 78% occurring once. The source material was PBMCs. Receptors originate from a woman between 50 and 59 years old in good health and CMV-seropositive. CDR3s include the opening cysteine and the closing phenylalanine or tryptophan. A D gene is named only where the DNA matches it firmly. Part of the rows lack a size; the others show once, few, many or a class for expanded clones.

TRBJ2-7 | TRBD1 | TRBV7-9 | NA | TGTTCCAGCAGCACAGGGGTACCGTGGGGTAACTCCTACGAGCAGTACTTC | CSSSTGVPWGNSYEQYF
TRBJ2-7 | NA | TRBV19 | NA | TGTGCCAGTAGTTCACTAGGGGGTAGATCCTACGAGCAGTACTTC | CASSSLGGRSYEQYF
TRBJ2-2 | TRBD2 | TRBV7-3 | NA | TGTGCCAGCAGCGTTTCGGGGGGGGACACCGGGGAGCTGTTTTTT | CASSVSGGDTGELFF
TRBJ1-4 | NA | TRBV7-9 | NA | TGTTCCAGCAGCTCCCGTTCAGGGGAACCTAATGAAAAACTGTTTTTT | CSSSSRSGEPNEKLFF
TRBJ2-1 | NA | TRBV11-2 | NA | TGTGCCAGCAGCTTAGGTTCCGAGGGCAATGAGCAGTTCTTC | CASSLGSEGNEQFF
TRBJ1-1 | TRBD1 | TRBV11-3 | NA | TGTGCCAGCAGCTATCGATCGACAGGGGACACTGAAGCTTTCTTT | CASSYRSTGDTEAFF
TRBJ2-5 | TRBD1 | TRBV28 | NA | TGTGCCAGCAGTCCAGACAGGGGATGGCAAGAGACCCAGTACTTC | CASSPDRGWQETQYF
TRBJ2-7 | TRBD1 | TRBV28 | NA | TGTGCCAGCAGTTATACTACCGGGACAGGGTCCCACGAGCAGTACTTC | CASSYTTGTGSHEQYF
TRBJ1-4 | NA | TRBV21-1 | NA | TGTGCCAGCTCAACGGGGACAGGGGCGGAAAAACTGTTTTTT | CASSTGTGAEKLFF
TRBJ2-5 | TRBD2 | TRBV9 | NA | TGTGCCAGCAGCGTGGCGCTAGCGGACCAAGAGACCCAGTACTTC | CASSVALADQETQYF
TRBJ2-7 | TRBD1 | TRBV28 | once | TGTGCCAGTGCGGATCCCGACAGGGCCTACGAGCAGTACTTC | CASADPDRAYEQYF